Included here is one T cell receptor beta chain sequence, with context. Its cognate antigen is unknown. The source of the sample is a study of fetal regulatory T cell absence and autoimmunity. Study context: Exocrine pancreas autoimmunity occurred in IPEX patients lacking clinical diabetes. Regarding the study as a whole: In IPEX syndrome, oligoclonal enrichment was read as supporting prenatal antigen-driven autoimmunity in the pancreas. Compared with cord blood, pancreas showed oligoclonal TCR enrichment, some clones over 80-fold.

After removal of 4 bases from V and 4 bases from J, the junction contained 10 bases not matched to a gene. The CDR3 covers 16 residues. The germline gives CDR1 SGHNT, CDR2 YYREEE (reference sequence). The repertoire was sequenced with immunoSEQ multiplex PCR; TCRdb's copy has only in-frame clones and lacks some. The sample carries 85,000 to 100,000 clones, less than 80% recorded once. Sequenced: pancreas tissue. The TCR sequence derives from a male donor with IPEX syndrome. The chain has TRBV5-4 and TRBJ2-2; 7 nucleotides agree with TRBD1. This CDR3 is CASSPGPGQTTGELFF. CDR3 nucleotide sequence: TGTGCCAGCAGCCCTGGGCCGGGACAGACCACCGGGGAGCTGTTTTTT.